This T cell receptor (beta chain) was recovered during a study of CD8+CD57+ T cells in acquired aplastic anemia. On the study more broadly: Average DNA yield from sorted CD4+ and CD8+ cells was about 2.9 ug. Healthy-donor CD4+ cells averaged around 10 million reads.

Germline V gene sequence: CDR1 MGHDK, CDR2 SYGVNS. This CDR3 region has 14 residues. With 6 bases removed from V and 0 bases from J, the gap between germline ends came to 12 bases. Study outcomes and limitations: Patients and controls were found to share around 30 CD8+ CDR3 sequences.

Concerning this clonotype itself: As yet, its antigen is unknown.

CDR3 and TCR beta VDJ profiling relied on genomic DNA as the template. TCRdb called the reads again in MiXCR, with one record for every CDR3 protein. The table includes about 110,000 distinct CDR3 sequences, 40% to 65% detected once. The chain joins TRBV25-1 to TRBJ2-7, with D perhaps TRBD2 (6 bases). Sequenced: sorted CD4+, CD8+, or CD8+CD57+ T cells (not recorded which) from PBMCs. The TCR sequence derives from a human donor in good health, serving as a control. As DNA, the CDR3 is TGTGCCAGCAGCGCCGGGGAGGTCTCCTACGAGCAGTACTTC. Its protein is CASSAGEVSYEQYF.